Given below is one T cell receptor (beta chain) in context. An end of the junction differs from the germline gene, which may be a read error. The entry originates in a study of regulatory T cells in long-lasting Graves disease. Combining iRepertoire HTBI primers with Arm-PCR of CDR3 regions, the authors built TCR beta libraries. From the multiplex PCR reads, TCRdb called clonotypes with MiXCR, one entry per CDR3 protein. The data contain roughly 400,000 distinct CDR3 sequences, around 20% of them seen just once; the ten biggest clones take up about 13%. As for time point: persistent/refractory GD, antithyroid drugs over 5 years with positive TRAb. Extracted RNA from PBMCs served as the source of the TCR library. Per the germline V gene, CDR1 is SGHNT and CDR2 is YYREEE (reference sequence). The CDR3 has 14 residues.

The source was peripheral blood mononuclear cells (PBMCs), collected when the disease was refractory, from a patient treated with antithyroid drugs. This TCR came from a female donor with Graves disease. The chain is built from TRBV5-4 and TRBJ2-7; 9 bases agree with TRBD2. The CDR3 region has the DNA TGTGCCAGCGGCTTGGGTAGCGGGAGTTACGAGCAGTACTTC. Residues: CASGLGSGSYEQYF.